The next 23 T cell receptor beta chains were all read from a single sample in a study of Ad26.COV2.S vaccination and SARS-CoV-2 variants. Treatment given: over 15 received Ad26.COV2.S at low or high dose, single or two shots; 5 received placebo; per-sample allocation not given. The samples date from day 63 after the first vaccine or placebo injection. Produced via immunoSEQ multiplex PCR; TCRdb's table is partial and in-frame only. The data show hundreds of thousands of clones, with 75% to 90% seen just once and around 2.5% held by the top ten. Sample: peripheral blood, taken in a trial of Ad26.COV2.S vaccine versus placebo. These receptors originate from a person between 18 and 65 years old who received the Ad26.COV2.S COVID-19 vaccine or a placebo.

The chain combines TRBV2 with TRBJ2-5; D is unresolved. Trimming pared 2 bases from V and 1 base from J, leaving 11 bases between. The CDR3 has 15 residues. From germline, CDR1 is SNHLY and CDR2 FYNNEI. The CDR3 DNA reads as TGTGCCAGCAGTGAACTCGGAGTAGCCCAAGAGACCCAGTACTTC. As protein: CASSELGVAQETQYF.

This clone has just one count. Other DNA sequences in the same sample also yield this CDR3. This chain connects TRBV5-4 to TRBJ2-7; D unresolved. Trimming took 3 bases from V and 4 from J, leaving 5 bases between them. This CDR3 contains 11 residues. Germline V gene lookup returns CDR1 SGHNT and CDR2 YYREEE (reference sequence). The CDR3 sequence: CASSSPYEQYV. CDR3 sequence (DNA): TGTGCCAGCAGCTCCCCTTACGAGCAGTACGTC.

This rearrangement joins TRBV6-1 to TRBJ1-4, with D possibly being TRBD1 (5 bases). V was shortened by 2 bases and J by 7 bases, with 17 bases between the two germline ends. CDR1 MNHNS and CDR2 SASEGT come from the germline V gene. This CDR3 is built from 16 residues. CDR3: CASSEYGGRDGEKLFF. CDR3 bases: TGTGCCAGCAGTGAATATGGGGGGAGGGACGGTGAAAAACTGTTTTTT.

The V and J genes are TRBV9 and TRBJ1-2; D not certain. This CDR3 has 12 residues. V was pared by 0 bases and J by 7 bases, with 7 bases between. Germline V gives CDR1 SGDLS, CDR2 YYNGEE. Here the CDR3 reads CASSVGRTGYTF. CDR3 sequence (DNA): TGTGCCAGCAGCGTAGGTAGGACTGGCTACACCTTC.

The genes are TRBV30 and TRBJ2-2; D is uncertain. In germline, CDR1 is GTSNPN, CDR2 SVGIG (reference sequence). V shed 3 bases and J shed 2 bases, with 7 bases lying between them. This CDR3 has 13 residues. In nucleotides, the CDR3 is TGTGCCTGGAGGCAGGATAACACCGGGGAGCTGTTTTTT. It yields the protein CAWRQDNTGELFF. The whole variable domain, filled in from reference TRBV30 and TRBJ2-2, reads SQTIHQWPATLVQPVGSPLSLECTVEGTSNPNLYWYRQAAGRGLQLLFYSVGIGQISSEVPQNLSASRPQDRQFILSSKKLLLSDSGFYLCAWRQDNTGELFFGEGSRLTVL.

The chain carries TRBV3-1 (or the pseudogene TRBV3-2) and TRBJ1-5; D call uncertain. The CDR3 consists of 14 residues. CDR1 and CDR2 (germline): LGHDT, YNNKEL (reference sequence). Trimming stripped 6 bases from V and 2 bases from J, with 11 bases between. The CDR3 DNA reads as TGTGCCAGCAGTCGGTTTAAGGGCAATCAGCCCCAGCATTTT. Translation gives CASSRFKGNQPQHF.

Here the CDR3 reads CAWSEFGAGDEKLFF. The CDR3 region has the DNA TGTGCCTGGAGTGAATTCGGGGCAGGGGACGAAAAACTGTTTTTT. The chain is built from TRBV30 and TRBJ1-4; maybe TRBD1 (6 bases). Trimming cost V 1 base and J 8 bases, with 17 bases left between them. The CDR3 is made up of 15 amino acids. The V gene's germline CDR1 is GTSNPN and CDR2 SVGIG (reference sequence). The whole variable domain, filled in from reference TRBV30 and TRBJ1-4, reads SQTIHQWPATLVQPVGSPLSLECTVEGTSNPNLYWYRQAAGRGLQLLFYSVGIGQISSEVPQNLSASRPQDRQFILSSKKLLLSDSGFYLCAWSEFGAGDEKLFFGSGTQLSVL.

The V and J genes are TRBV5-5 and TRBJ2-2, with D perhaps matching TRBD2 (5 bases). V was trimmed by 1 base and J by 0 bases, leaving 10 bases between them. This CDR3 contains 16 residues. In germline, CDR1 is SGHKS, CDR2 YYEKEE (reference sequence). DNA for the CDR3: TGTGCCAGCAGCTTGACGGCGGGTGCGAACACCGGGGAGCTGTTTTTT. It codes for CASSLTAGANTGELFF.

The chain links TRBV3-1 (or the pseudogene TRBV3-2) to TRBJ2-3; the match to TRBD2 covers 14 bases. V lost 4 bases, J lost 3 bases, and 3 bases stayed unmatched. In germline, CDR1 is LGHDT, CDR2 YNNKEL (reference sequence). This CDR3 contains 16 residues. CDR3 amino acids: CASSRLAGGPTDTQYF. Here the CDR3 DNA reads TGTGCCAGCAGCCGACTAGCGGGGGGGCCAACAGATACGCAGTATTTT.

The genes are TRBV5-1 and TRBJ2-7; TRBD2 agrees at 9 bases. Germline V lookup: CDR1 SGHRS, CDR2 YFSETQ. Unmatched junction bases numbered 9, after V lost 0 bases and J lost 5 bases. The CDR3 totals 16 residues. This CDR3 is CASSLGAAGGEDEQYV. The CDR3, as DNA: TGCGCCAGCAGCTTGGGGGCAGCGGGAGGAGAGGACGAGCAGTACGTC.

The V gene is TRBV28, the J gene TRBJ1-1; D might be TRBD1 (6 bases). The CDR3 runs 14 residues. Germline V lookup: CDR1 MDHEN, CDR2 SYDVKM. V was trimmed by 8 bases and J by 1 base, leaving 14 bases between them. Here the CDR3 reads CASQFGGGNTEAFF. Written as DNA, the CDR3 is TGTGCCAGCCAGTTTGGGGGCGGGAACACTGAAGCTTTCTTT. Drawing the rest from reference TRBV28 and TRBJ1-1, the complete variable domain is DVKVTQSSRYLVKRTGEKVFLECVQDMDHENMFWYRQDPGLGLRLIYFSYDVKMKEKGDIPEGYSVSREKKERFSLILESASTNQTSMYLCASQFGGGNTEAFFGQGTRLTVV.

The J gene is TRBJ1-5, the V gene TRBV6-1, with D possibly TRBD1 on 6 matching bases. The CDR3 extends over 16 amino acids. The germline V and J ends were trimmed by 1 base and 6 bases, with 16 bases remaining between them. Germline V gene data show CDR1 as MNHNS and CDR2 as SASEGT. The DNA of the CDR3 is TGTGCCAGCAGTGAAGGGGGGGGCCGGGTGAGTCAGCCCCAGCATTTT. Protein product: CASSEGGGRVSQPQHF.

The rearrangement uses TRBV9 and TRBJ2-3, with 12 bases aligning to TRBD2. CDR1 and CDR2 (germline): SGDLS, YYNGEE. V dropped 4 bases and J dropped 4; count of bases not matched to a gene: 7. The CDR3 runs to 16 residues. As DNA, the CDR3 is TGTGCCAGCAGCACCCGACTAGCGGGAGCCGCAGATACGCAGTATTTT. This codes for CASSTRLAGAADTQYF. The full variable domain, completed using reference TRBV9 and TRBJ2-3, is DSGVTQTPKHLITATGQRVTLRCSPRSGDLSVYWYQQSLDQGLQFLIQYYNGEERAKGNILERFSAQQFPDLHSELNLSSLELGDSALYFCASSTRLAGAADTQYFGPGTRLTVL.

The CDR3 DNA reads TGCGCCAGCAGCTTGACCATGGTCGCTGAAGCTTTCTTT. Translating it yields CASSLTMVAEAFF. The chain couples TRBV5-1 to TRBJ1-1; no clear D gene. The germline V gene encodes CDR1 SGHRS and CDR2 YFSETQ. Trimming took off 1 base at V and 6 bases at J, with 10 bases between the two ends. The CDR3 is 13 amino acids.

The chain has TRBV19 and TRBJ1-1; D is perhaps TRBD1 (5 bases). Germline V gene lookup returns CDR1 LNHDA and CDR2 SQIVND (reference sequence). The CDR3 spans 16 residues. Trimming removed 8 bases at V and 0 bases at J, with 19 bases between. DNA of the CDR3: TGTGCCAGTGGTTTCGGGTGGGGGGAAATGAACACTGAAGCTTTCTTT. Amino acids: CASGFGWGEMNTEAFF. The variable domain in full, with the rest retrieved from reference TRBV19 and TRBJ1-1, is DGGITQSPKYLFRKEGQNVTLSCEQNLNHDAMYWYRQDPGQGLRLIYYSQIVNDFQKGDIAEGYSVSREKKESFPLTVTSAQKNPTAFYLCASGFGWGEMNTEAFFGQGTRLTVV.

The rearrangement uses TRBV30 and TRBJ1-4; no clear D. Germline V CDR1 and CDR2: GTSNPN, SVGIG (reference sequence). This CDR3 has 13 residues. Trimming stripped 0 bases from V and 8 bases from J, with 10 bases between. The CDR3 sequence is CAWSVPPREKLFF. Here the CDR3 DNA reads TGTGCCTGGAGTGTACCGCCCCGAGAAAAACTGTTTTTT.

The chain combines TRBV14 with TRBJ2-1, with TRBD2 as a possible D gene (6 bases). The CDR3 has 14 amino acids. Per the germline V gene, CDR1 is SGHDN and CDR2 is FVKESK. V was cut by 3 bases and J by 7 bases, with 13 bases left in between. The CDR3 sequence: CASSHSGLLNEQFF. The CDR3 nucleotides are TGTGCCAGCAGCCATTCGGGACTCCTTAATGAGCAGTTCTTC.

The chain couples TRBV7-8 to TRBJ2-2; D ambiguous. Germline values: CDR1 SGHVS, CDR2 FQNEAQ. CDR3 length equals 15 residues. The V gene lost 7 bases and the J gene lost 1 base, with 13 bases spanning the gap. CDR3 bases: TGTGCCAGCATAGTCGGACGGGTGAACACCGGGGAGCTGTTTTTT. Translated, it gives CASIVGRVNTGELFF.

The J gene is TRBJ2-6, the V gene TRBV4-1, with D possibly being TRBD1 or TRBD2 (5 bases each). Per the germline V gene, CDR1 is MGHRA and CDR2 is YSYEKL. Trimming stripped 8 bases from V and 0 bases from J, with 20 bases between. The CDR3 runs to 18 residues. The DNA of the CDR3 is TGCGCCAGCCGCCCTGGACCCAGGGAGAGCTCTGGGGCCAACGTCCTGACTTTC. Protein: CASRPGPRESSGANVLTF.

About this clone itself: The same CDR3 is also encoded by other DNA sequences in this sample. The rearrangement links TRBV7-6 to TRBJ2-5; D call uncertain. V gave up 5 bases and J gave up 1 base, with 2 bases separating them. Per germline, CDR1 SGHVS and CDR2 FNYEAQ. The CDR3 covers 11 residues. The CDR3 reads CASSLQETQYF. The DNA of the CDR3 is TGTGCCAGCAGCCTCCAAGAGACCCAGTACTTC.

The rearrangement joins TRBV19 to TRBJ1-1; 7 nucleotides match TRBD1. Germline lookup yields CDR1 LNHDA and CDR2 SQIVND (reference sequence). V was clipped by 3 bases and J by 10 bases; unmatched bases: 11. This CDR3 region has 14 residues. The CDR3, as DNA: TGTGCCAGTAGTATTGGGCTGAGGGCAGGGGGAGCTTTCTTT. It is translated as CASSIGLRAGGAFF.

The chain couples TRBV5-1 to TRBJ2-1; the D is unclear. The CDR3 spans 14 residues. The V and J ends lost 0 bases and 8 bases respectively, with 12 bases between them. CDR1 SGHRS and CDR2 YFSETQ come from the germline V gene. CDR3 DNA: TGCGCCAGCAGCTTGGACCTACCTGGGGATGAGCAGTTCTTC. Translating it yields CASSLDLPGDEQFF. Variable domain in full (rest from reference TRBV5-1 and TRBJ2-1): KAGVTQTPRYLIKTRGQQVTLSCSPISGHRSVSWYQQTPGQGLQFLFEYFSETQRNKGNFPGRFSGRQFSNSRSEMNVSTLELGDSALYLCASSLDLPGDEQFFGPGTRLTVL.

The chain links TRBV7-9 to TRBJ1-2; TRBD1 agrees at 8 bases. This CDR3 spans 18 amino acids. Per the germline V gene, CDR1 is SEHNR and CDR2 is FQNEAQ (reference sequence). After removal of 1 base from V and 2 bases from J, the junction contained 12 bases not matched to a gene. The CDR3 spells CASSLGKGRGRTNYGYTF. CDR3 nucleotide sequence: TGTGCCAGCAGCTTAGGGAAAGGCAGGGGGCGGACAAACTATGGCTACACCTTC. Full variable domain (missing parts from reference TRBV7-9 and TRBJ1-2): DTGVSQNPRHKITKRGQNVTFRCDPISEHNRLYWYRQTLGQGPEFLTYFQNEAQLEKSRLLSDRFSAERPKGSFSTLEIQRTEQGDSAMYLCASSLGKGRGRTNYGYTFGSGTRLTVV.